A selection of T cell receptor beta chains follows, all from one sample in a study of blood T cell repertoires in COVID-19. Here immunoSEQ multiplex PCR was the method, and the copy in TCRdb shows in-frame clones only, minus some. The sample lists fewer than 200,000 clones, approximately 79% occurring once. The specimen sequenced was PBMCs or T cells enriched from blood (not recorded which). All receptors come from a woman in her seventies in a cohort exposed to, infected with or recovered from COVID-19 (not recorded which). Each CDR3 is given with its conserved first and last residue. The D gene is left open where the match is weak. Clone size is not always given. Where it is, it says once, few, many or a class for expanded clones.

j_gene: TRBJ2-6; v_gene: TRBV10-3; abundance: once; d_gene: -; CDR3aa: CAISEQGAISWANVLTF; CDR3nt: TGTGCCATCAGTGAGCAGGGCGCTATCTCCTGGGCCAACGTCCTGACTTTC
j_gene: TRBJ2-1; v_gene: TRBV24-1; abundance: -; d_gene: TRBD2; CDR3aa: CATSDVGTSGQQFF; CDR3nt: TGTGCCACCAGTGACGTCGGGACTAGCGGACAGCAGTTCTTC
j_gene: TRBJ2-7; v_gene: TRBV2; abundance: -; d_gene: TRBD1; CDR3aa: CASSERQGSSYEQYF; CDR3nt: TGTGCCAGCAGTGAACGACAGGGCAGCTCCTACGAGCAGTACTTC
j_gene: TRBJ2-6; v_gene: TRBV2; abundance: -; d_gene: -; CDR3aa: CASNRVPIGEGANVLTF; CDR3nt: TGTGCCAGCAATAGGGTCCCCATCGGGGAAGGGGCCAACGTCCTGACTTTC
j_gene: TRBJ2-3; v_gene: TRBV6-5; abundance: -; d_gene: TRBD2; CDR3aa: CASTSGGTDTQYF; CDR3nt: TGTGCCAGCACGAGCGGGGGCACAGATACGCAGTATTTT
j_gene: TRBJ1-5; v_gene: TRBV3-1/TRBV3-2; abundance: -; d_gene: TRBD1; CDR3aa: CASSQGQGRNQPQHF; CDR3nt: TGTGCCAGCAGCCAAGGACAGGGCCGTAATCAGCCCCAGCATTTT
j_gene: TRBJ2-4; v_gene: TRBV4-3; abundance: -; d_gene: TRBD2; CDR3aa: CASSQHKREGRDIQYF; CDR3nt: TGCGCCAGCAGCCAGCATAAACGGGAGGGCCGGGACATTCAGTACTTC
j_gene: TRBJ1-2; v_gene: TRBV6-2/TRBV6-3; abundance: -; d_gene: TRBD1; CDR3aa: CASSPMPGTGIRGYTF; CDR3nt: TGTGCCAGCAGTCCCATGCCCGGGACAGGGATTCGAGGCTACACCTTC
j_gene: TRBJ1-5; v_gene: TRBV7-2; abundance: -; d_gene: TRBD1; CDR3aa: CASSSSPRTGTINQPQHF; CDR3nt: TGTGCCAGCAGCTCTAGTCCCCGGACAGGGACGATCAATCAGCCCCAGCATTTT
j_gene: TRBJ2-5; v_gene: TRBV13; abundance: -; d_gene: -; CDR3aa: CASTKGGSGKGTQYF; CDR3nt: TGTGCCAGCACCAAGGGCGGTTCGGGAAAGGGGACCCAGTACTTC